The 10 T cell receptor beta chains listed next were all sequenced from one sample in a study of shared clonotypes between healthy human individuals. Assay used: immunoSEQ multiplex PCR; TCRdb lists only in-frame clones, some missing. The sample gives more than 900,000 clones, around 78% of which show up once; 0.6% to 0.7% is in the top ten. Sample: memory CD4+ T cells from PBMCs. Subset of the sample: CD45RA-negative fraction. The source is a man aged 18 to 35 in good health. Some clones in this sample may be carry-over from other donors' samples.

Here the CDR3 reads CASSWPGGGNNEQYF. Here the CDR3 DNA reads TGTGCCAGCAGTTGGCCCGGGGGCGGGAATAACGAGCAGTACTTC. V gene TRBV28 combines with J gene TRBJ2-7, with D possibly called TRBD1 or TRBD2 (6 bases each). Trimming cost V 4 bases and J 5 bases, with 18 bases left between them. The CDR3 spans 15 residues. Germline lookup yields CDR1 MDHEN and CDR2 SYDVKM.

As to this clone: This may arise from a read error, as a much more abundant clone is one base away. The V call is TRBV28, the J call TRBJ1-5, with D uncertain. CDR3 length equals 15 residues. Germline lookup yields CDR1 MDHEN and CDR2 SYDVKM. CDR3 loop: CASSSPNPRDQRQHF. The CDR3 DNA reads as TGTGCCAGCAGTTCCCCGAACCCCCGGGATCAGCGCCAGCATTTT.

On this clone: The sample holds other DNA sequences that translate to the same CDR3. This chain uses TRBV28 with TRBJ2-7; unclear D gene. Germline loops: CDR1 MDHEN, CDR2 SYDVKM. The CDR3 spans 12 residues. V lost 5 bases, J lost 0 bases, and 5 bases lay in between. CDR3 region: CASSPDSYEQYF. CDR3 bases: TGTGCCAGCAGTCCGGACTCCTACGAGCAGTACTTC.

The J gene is TRBJ1-1, the V gene TRBV29-1, with D unclear. The CDR3 runs 12 residues. CDR1 and CDR2 from the germline V gene are SQVTM and ANQGSEA. The V and J ends lost 4 bases and 1 base respectively, with 7 bases between them. In DNA form, the CDR3 reads TGCAGCGTTGGGTGGGGGAACACTGAAGCTTTCTTT. Its protein product is CSVGWGNTEAFF.

This clone turned up a few times. The V call is TRBV11-2, the J call TRBJ1-2, with 7 bases lining up with TRBD1. The V gene's germline CDR1 is SGHAT and CDR2 FQNNGV. The V and J ends lost 5 bases and 0 bases, in that order; junction bases with no gene match: 9. The CDR3 totals 16 residues. The CDR3 region has the DNA TGTGCCAGCAGCCTCACAGGGGCGACTACTAACTATGGCTACACCTTC. It codes for CASSLTGATTNYGYTF.

V usage is TRBV7-2 and J usage is TRBJ2-5, with D possibly matching TRBD1 (5 bases). Germline lookup yields CDR1 SGHTA and CDR2 FQGNSA. The CDR3 is made up of 15 amino acids. Trimming stripped 0 bases from V and 7 bases from J, with 15 bases between. In DNA form, the CDR3 reads TGTGCCAGCAGCTTAGCGTCTAGGGGCTTCTGGACCCAGTACTTC. Residues: CASSLASRGFWTQYF. The full variable domain, its missing parts supplied by reference TRBV7-2 and TRBJ2-5, is GAGVSQSPSNKVTEKGKDVELRCDPISGHTALYWYRQSLGQGLEFLIYFQGNSAPDKSGLPSDRFSAERTGGSVSTLTIQRTQQEDSAVYLCASSLASRGFWTQYFGPGTRLLVL.

The rearrangement uses TRBV7-2 and TRBJ2-3; a possible D gene is TRBD1 (6 bases). The V end was cut by 2 bases, the J end by 9 bases, with 18 bases between. This CDR3 contains 15 residues. CDR1 is SGHTA, CDR2 FQGNSA, per germline. This CDR3 reads CASSLSRTVQGTQYF. The CDR3 DNA sequence: TGTGCCAGCAGCTTAAGTAGGACTGTGCAGGGGACGCAGTATTTT.

This sequence joins TRBV11-1 and TRBJ2-5; 7 nucleotides line up with TRBD2. This CDR3 region has 15 residues. V dropped 5 bases and J dropped 2; count of bases not matched to a gene: 8. Germline CDR1 SGHAT, CDR2 FQDESV (reference sequence). CDR3 loop: CASSQPSGGQETQYF. The CDR3 DNA follows: TGTGCCAGCAGCCAACCCTCGGGAGGACAAGAGACCCAGTACTTC.

V usage is TRBV13 and J usage is TRBJ2-1; D perhaps matches TRBD1 (6 bases). This CDR3 has 15 residues. Germline V lookup: CDR1 PRHDT, CDR2 FYEKMQ (reference sequence). Trimming took 5 bases from V and 5 from J, leaving 16 bases between them. CDR3 in DNA: TGTGCCAGCAGCCCAATAGGGACAAACCACAATGAGCAGTTCTTC. It translates to CASSPIGTNHNEQFF.

This clone was detected only a few times. Other nucleotide sequences in the sample specify the same CDR3. The chain links TRBV7-3 to TRBJ1-1; 7 bases map to TRBD1. The V segment lost 5 bases and the J segment 5 bases; nucleotides outside the gene matches: 2. The CDR3 runs 12 residues. Germline lookup yields CDR1 SGHTA and CDR2 FQGTGA. The DNA of the CDR3 is TGTGCCAGCAGCCAGGGGGGAACTGAAGCTTTCTTT. Encoded protein: CASSQGGTEAFF.